Below are 6 T cell receptor beta chains sequenced from a single sample in a study of blood T cells in healthy people across ages. Together with a sample-barcoded 5' primer, a J-beta primer mix was included in a second PCR lasting 7 to 11 cycles. TCRdb re-called the 5' RACE reads with MiXCR, one entry per CDR3 protein. Counted here are roughly 1.4 million distinct CDR3 sequences, approximately 59% occurring once; the ten biggest clones make up 6.5% to 8.5%. Sequences were obtained from blood. All receptors derive from a man aged 18 to 30 in good health.

In its sample, this clonotype was seen a few times. The chain recombines TRBV18 with TRBJ2-2; TRBD1 aligns across 7 bases. The CDR3 is made up of 15 amino acids. With V trimmed by 5 bases and J by 1 base, 4 bases remained unmatched. Looked up from germline, CDR1 is KGHSH and CDR2 is LQKENI. The CDR3 is CASSTRQGNTGELFF. The CDR3, as DNA: TGTGCCAGCTCAACCCGACAGGGGAACACCGGGGAGCTGTTTTTT.

The CDR3 bases are TGTGCCAGCAGTTACCAAAGGGAGACCCACGAGCAGTACTTC. This encodes CASSYQRETHEQYF. This sequence joins TRBV6-5 and TRBJ2-7; tentative D call: TRBD2 (5 bases). Germline loops: CDR1 MNHEY, CDR2 SVGAGI. This CDR3 comprises 14 residues. V lost 2 bases and J lost 5, with 13 bases in between.

This clonotype was seen more than once but under ten times. The chain is built from TRBV10-3 and TRBJ1-6, with TRBD1 as a possible D gene (5 bases). Germline V lookup: CDR1 ENHRY, CDR2 SYGVKD. V was trimmed by 6 bases and J by 9 bases, leaving 15 bases between them. The CDR3 loop spans 14 amino acids. For the CDR3, the DNA is TGTGCCATCAGAAACGGGAGGGGTGGTTCACCCCTCCACTTT. Its translation is CAIRNGRGGSPLHF.

J is TRBJ1-6 and V is TRBV27; the D is unclear. Germline CDR1 and CDR2: MNHEY and SMNVEV (reference sequence). The CDR3 extends over 16 amino acids. V gave up 3 bases and J gave up 7 bases, with 16 bases separating them. The CDR3 DNA sequence: TGTGCCAGCAGTTTTCGCCAGAGGACTAGGAATTCACCCCTCCACTTT. Amino acid sequence: CASSFRQRTRNSPLHF.

The chain carries TRBV29-1 and TRBJ2-7; D uncertain. Germline V gene lookup returns CDR1 SQVTM and CDR2 ANQGSEA. V lost 6 bases to trimming and J lost 2 bases, with 17 bases between them. The CDR3 runs to 14 residues. The DNA for the CDR3 is TGCAGCGTAGGTCCCGGAATAGACCCCTACGAGCAGTACTTC. It is translated as CSVGPGIDPYEQYF.

CDR3 residues: CASSLDAGRENIQYF. For the CDR3, the DNA is TGTGCCAGCAGCTTAGATGCCGGAAGAGAAAACATTCAGTACTTC. This chain joins TRBV11-2 and TRBJ2-4; D is ambiguous. The CDR3 consists of 15 residues. Trimming pared 0 bases from V and 5 bases from J, leaving 11 bases between. Germline assignment: CDR1 SGHAT and CDR2 FQNNGV.